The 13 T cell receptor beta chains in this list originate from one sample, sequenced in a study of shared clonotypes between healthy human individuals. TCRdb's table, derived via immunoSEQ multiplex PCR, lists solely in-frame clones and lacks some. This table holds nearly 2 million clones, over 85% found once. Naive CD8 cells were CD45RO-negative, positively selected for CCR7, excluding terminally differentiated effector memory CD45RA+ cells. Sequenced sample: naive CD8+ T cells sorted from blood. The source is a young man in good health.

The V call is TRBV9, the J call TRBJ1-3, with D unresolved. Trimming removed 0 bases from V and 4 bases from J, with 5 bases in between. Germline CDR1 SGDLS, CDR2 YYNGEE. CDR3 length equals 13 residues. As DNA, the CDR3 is TGTGCCAGCAGCGTAGGGGTCGGAAACACCATATATTTT. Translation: CASSVGVGNTIYF.

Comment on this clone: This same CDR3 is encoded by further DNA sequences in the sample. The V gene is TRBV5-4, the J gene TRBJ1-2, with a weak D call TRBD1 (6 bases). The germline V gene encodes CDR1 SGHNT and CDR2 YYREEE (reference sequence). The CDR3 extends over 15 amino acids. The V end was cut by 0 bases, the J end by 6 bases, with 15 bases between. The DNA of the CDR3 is TGTGCCAGCAGCTTGGGGGCGGGGGGCGCAGATGGCTACACCTTC. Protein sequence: CASSLGAGGADGYTF.

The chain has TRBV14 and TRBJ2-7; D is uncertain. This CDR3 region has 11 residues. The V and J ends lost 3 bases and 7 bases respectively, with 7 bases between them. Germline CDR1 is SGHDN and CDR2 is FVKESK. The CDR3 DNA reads TGTGCCAGCAGCCAGGACGCTGAGCAGTACTTC. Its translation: CASSQDAEQYF.

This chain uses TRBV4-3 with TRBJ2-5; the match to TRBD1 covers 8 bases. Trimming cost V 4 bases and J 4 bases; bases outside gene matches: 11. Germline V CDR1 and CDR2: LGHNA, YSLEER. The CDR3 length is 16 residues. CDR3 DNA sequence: TGCGCCAGCAGCCGAGTTCTGGACAGGGCGGGAGAGACCCAGTACTTC. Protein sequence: CASSRVLDRAGETQYF.

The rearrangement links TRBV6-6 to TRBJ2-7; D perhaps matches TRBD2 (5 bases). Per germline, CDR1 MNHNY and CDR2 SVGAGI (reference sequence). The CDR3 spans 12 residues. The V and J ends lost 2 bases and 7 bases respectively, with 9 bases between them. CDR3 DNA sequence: TGTGCCAGCAGTTACGTCGGGGAAGAGCAGTACTTC. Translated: CASSYVGEEQYF.

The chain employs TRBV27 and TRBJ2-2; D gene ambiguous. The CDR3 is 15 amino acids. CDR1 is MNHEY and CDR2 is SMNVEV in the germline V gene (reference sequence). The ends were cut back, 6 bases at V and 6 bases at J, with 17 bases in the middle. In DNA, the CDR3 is TGTGCCAGCAGCCCCCGGCTAACGATTCCCGGGGAGCTGTTTTTT. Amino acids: CASSPRLTIPGELFF.

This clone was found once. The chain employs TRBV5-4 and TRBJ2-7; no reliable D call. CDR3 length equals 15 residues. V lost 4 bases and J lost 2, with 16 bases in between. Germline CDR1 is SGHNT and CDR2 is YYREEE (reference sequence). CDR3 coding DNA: TGTGCCAGCAGCACGATCCACTCCGCGGCCTACGAGCAGTACTTC. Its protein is CASSTIHSAAYEQYF.

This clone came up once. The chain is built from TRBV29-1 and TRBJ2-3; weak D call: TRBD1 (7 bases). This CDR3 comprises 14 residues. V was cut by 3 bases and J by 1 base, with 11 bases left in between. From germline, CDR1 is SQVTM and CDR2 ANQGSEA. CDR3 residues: CSVDRGAGTDTQYF. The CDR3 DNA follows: TGCAGCGTTGACAGGGGGGCGGGCACAGATACGCAGTATTTT.

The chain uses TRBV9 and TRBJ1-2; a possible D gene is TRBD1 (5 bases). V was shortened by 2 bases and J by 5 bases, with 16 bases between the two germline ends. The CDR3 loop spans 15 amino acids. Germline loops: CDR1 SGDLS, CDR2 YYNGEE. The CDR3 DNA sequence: TGTGCCAGCAGCGTGGGCGGGGATGGGGGTTATGGCTACACCTTC. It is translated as CASSVGGDGGYGYTF.

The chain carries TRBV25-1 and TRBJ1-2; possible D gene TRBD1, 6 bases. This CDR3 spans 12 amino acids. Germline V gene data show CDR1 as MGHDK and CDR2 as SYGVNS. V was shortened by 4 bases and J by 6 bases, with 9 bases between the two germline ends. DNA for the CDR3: TGTGCCAGCAGTGTCTGGGACAATGGCTACACCTTC. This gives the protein CASSVWDNGYTF.

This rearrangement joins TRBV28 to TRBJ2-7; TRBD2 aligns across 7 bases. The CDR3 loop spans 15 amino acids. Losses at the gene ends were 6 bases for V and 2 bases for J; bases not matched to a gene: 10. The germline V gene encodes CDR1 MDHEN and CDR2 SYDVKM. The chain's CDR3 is CASSSGPGGTYEQYF. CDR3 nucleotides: TGTGCCAGCAGCTCGGGCCCGGGGGGAACCTACGAGCAGTACTTC.

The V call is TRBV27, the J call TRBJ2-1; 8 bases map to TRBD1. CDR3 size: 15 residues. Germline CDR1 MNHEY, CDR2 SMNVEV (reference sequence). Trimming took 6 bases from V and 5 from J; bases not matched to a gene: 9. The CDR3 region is CASSQGQGINNEQFF. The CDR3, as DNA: TGTGCCAGCAGCCAAGGACAGGGAATTAACAATGAGCAGTTCTTC.

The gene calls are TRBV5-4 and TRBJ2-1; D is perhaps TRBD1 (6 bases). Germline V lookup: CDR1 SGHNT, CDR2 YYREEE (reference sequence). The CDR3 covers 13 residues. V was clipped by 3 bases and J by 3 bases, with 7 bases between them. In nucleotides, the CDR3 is TGTGCCAGCAGCTGGGACAACTACAATGAGCAGTTCTTC. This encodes CASSWDNYNEQFF.